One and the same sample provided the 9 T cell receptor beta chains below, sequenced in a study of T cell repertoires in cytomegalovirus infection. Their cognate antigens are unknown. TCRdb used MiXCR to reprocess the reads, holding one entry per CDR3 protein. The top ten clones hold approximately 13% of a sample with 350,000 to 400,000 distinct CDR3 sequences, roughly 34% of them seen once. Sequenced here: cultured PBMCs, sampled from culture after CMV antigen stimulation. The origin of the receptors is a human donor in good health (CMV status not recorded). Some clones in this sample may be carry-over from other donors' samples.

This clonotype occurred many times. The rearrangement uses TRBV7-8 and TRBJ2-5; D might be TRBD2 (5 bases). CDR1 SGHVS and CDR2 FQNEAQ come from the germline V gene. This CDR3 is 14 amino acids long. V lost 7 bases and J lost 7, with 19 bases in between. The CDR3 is CASTSTAGAGTQYF. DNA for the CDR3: TGTGCCAGCACCTCGACGGCGGGCGCGGGGACCCAGTACTTC.

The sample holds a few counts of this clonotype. CDR3 in amino acids: CASSFSAGGVVGYEQYF. The CDR3 nucleotides are TGTGCCAGCAGTTTTAGCGCAGGCGGGGTAGTAGGCTACGAGCAGTACTTC. This chain joins TRBV12-3 or TRBV12-4 and TRBJ2-7; possibly TRBD2 for D (6 bases). The CDR3 is made up of 17 amino acids. Trimming took off 3 bases at V and 3 bases at J, with 21 bases between the two ends.

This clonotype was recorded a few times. CDR3 sequence: CASSLDSDSPLHF. DNA of the CDR3: TGTGCCAGCAGCTTAGATTCGGATTCACCCCTCCACTTT. The chain combines TRBV7-2 with TRBJ1-6; D is unresolved. V lost 1 base and J 8 bases, leaving 6 bases between the germline ends. CDR1 and CDR2 (germline): SGHTA, FQGNSA. CDR3 length: 13 residues.

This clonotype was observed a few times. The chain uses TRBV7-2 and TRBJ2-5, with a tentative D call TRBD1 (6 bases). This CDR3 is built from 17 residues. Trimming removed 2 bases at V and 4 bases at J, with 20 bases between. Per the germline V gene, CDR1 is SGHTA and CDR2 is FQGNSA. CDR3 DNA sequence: TGTGCCAGCAGCTTAACGTTTACAGGGTCGGGATTAGAGACCCAGTACTTC. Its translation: CASSLTFTGSGLETQYF.

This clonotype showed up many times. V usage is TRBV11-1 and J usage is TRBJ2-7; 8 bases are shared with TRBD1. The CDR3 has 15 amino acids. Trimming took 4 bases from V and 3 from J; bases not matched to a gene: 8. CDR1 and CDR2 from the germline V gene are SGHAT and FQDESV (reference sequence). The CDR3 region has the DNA TGTGCCAGCAGCTCCGGGACAGGTCTTATCTACGAGCAGTACTTC. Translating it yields CASSSGTGLIYEQYF.

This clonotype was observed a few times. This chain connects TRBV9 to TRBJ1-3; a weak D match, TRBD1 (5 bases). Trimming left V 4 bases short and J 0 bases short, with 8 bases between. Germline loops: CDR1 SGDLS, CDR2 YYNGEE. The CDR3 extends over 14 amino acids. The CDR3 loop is CASSPGRSGNTIYF. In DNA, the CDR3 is TGTGCCAGCAGCCCGGGACGCTCTGGAAACACCATATATTTT.

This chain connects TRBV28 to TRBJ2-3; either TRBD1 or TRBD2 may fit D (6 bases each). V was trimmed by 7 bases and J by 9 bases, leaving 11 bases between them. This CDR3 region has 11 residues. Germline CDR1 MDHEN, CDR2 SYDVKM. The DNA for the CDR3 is TGTGCCAGCATTAAGGGGGGCACGCAGTATTTT. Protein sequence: CASIKGGTQYF.

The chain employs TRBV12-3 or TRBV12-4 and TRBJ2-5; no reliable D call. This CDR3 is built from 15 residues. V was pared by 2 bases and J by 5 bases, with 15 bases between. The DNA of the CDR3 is TGTGCCAGCAGTTTAAGGCATGGGTTTAAGGAGACCCAGTACTTC. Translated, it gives CASSLRHGFKETQYF.

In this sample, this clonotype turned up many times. Here the CDR3 DNA reads TGTGCCACCAGCGACGGGGGTAGCGGGAGGGCAGGTTCCCAGTACTTC. Translated: CATSDGGSGRAGSQYF. V and J are TRBV15 and TRBJ2-5; 11 bases fit TRBD2. V gave up 5 bases and J gave up 9 bases; unmatched junction bases: 14. Germline V lookup: CDR1 LNHNV, CDR2 YYDKDF (reference sequence). The CDR3 has 16 residues.